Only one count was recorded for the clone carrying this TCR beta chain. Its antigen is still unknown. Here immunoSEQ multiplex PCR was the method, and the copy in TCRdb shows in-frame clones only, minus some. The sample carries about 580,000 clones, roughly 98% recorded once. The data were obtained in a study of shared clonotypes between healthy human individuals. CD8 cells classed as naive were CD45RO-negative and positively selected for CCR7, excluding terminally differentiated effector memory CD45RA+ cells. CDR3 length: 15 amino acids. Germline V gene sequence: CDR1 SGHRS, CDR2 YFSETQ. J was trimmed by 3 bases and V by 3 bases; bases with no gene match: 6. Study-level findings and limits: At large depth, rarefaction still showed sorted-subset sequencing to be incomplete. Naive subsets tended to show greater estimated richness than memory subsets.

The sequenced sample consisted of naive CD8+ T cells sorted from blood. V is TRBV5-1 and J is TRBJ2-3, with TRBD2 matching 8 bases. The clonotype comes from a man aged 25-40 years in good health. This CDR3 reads CASSSASGRTDTQYF. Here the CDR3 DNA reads TGCGCCAGCAGCTCGGCTAGCGGGCGTACAGATACGCAGTATTTT.